The TCR beta chain described here comes from a study of T cell repertoires in cytomegalovirus infection. TCRdb passed the reads through MiXCR, listing each CDR3 protein once. Of about 740,000 distinct CDR3 sequences in the sample, roughly 30% were seen once. In regard to this clonotype: The antigen is undetermined.

CDR1 and CDR2 (germline): SGHAT, FQNNGV. This CDR3 has 16 amino acids. V shed 5 bases, J shed 5 bases, and the junction held 14 bases outside the gene matches. Source: cultured PBMCs, taken from culture after CMV antigen stimulation. This chain connects TRBV11-2 to TRBJ2-7; 8 bases line up with TRBD2. The receptor was derived from a human donor in good health (CMV status not recorded). Some clones in this sample may be carry-over from other donors' samples. This chain's CDR3 is CASSLLRGAPINEQYF. In nucleotides, the CDR3 is TGTGCCAGCAGCCTGCTGCGGGGGGCACCGATTAACGAGCAGTACTTC.